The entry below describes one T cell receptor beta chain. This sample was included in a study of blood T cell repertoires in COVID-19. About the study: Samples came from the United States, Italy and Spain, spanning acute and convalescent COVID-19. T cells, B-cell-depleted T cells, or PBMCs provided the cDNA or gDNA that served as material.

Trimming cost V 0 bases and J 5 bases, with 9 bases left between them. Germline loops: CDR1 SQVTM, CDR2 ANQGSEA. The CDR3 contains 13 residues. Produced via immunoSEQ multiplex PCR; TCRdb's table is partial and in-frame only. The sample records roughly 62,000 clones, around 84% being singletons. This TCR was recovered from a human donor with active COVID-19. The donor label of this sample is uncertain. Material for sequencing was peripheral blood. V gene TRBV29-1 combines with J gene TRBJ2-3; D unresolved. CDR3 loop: CSVEDSPGDTQYF. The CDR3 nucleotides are TGCAGCGTTGAAGACAGTCCGGGAGATACGCAGTATTTT.